Included here is one T cell receptor beta chain sequence, with context. This sample stems from a study of blood T cell repertoires in COVID-19. About the study: Nucleic acid was either cDNA or gDNA, and it came from T cells, B-cell-depleted T cells, or PBMCs.

Enrolment of Seattle patients took place during active infection, and they were followed longitudinally. Authors' analysis steps: Reference gene primer amplification yielded estimated nucleated cell counts. Only in-frame clones appear in the TCRdb table, and some are missing; sequencing was by immunoSEQ multiplex PCR. D and trimming were read from the DNA, whereas the V and J calls and clone size are those reported in that table. The sample has 450,000 or so clones, about 90% seen once. The source of this sequence is a man aged 18-30 years with COVID-19, enrolled during active disease. The sequencing input was peripheral blood.

DNA for the CDR3: TGTGCCAGCAGCCCCAGTTACTCTGGGGCCAACGTCCTGACTTTC. Translation gives CASSPSYSGANVLTF. The rearrangement joins TRBV7-9 to TRBJ2-6; unclear D gene. In germline, CDR1 is SEHNR, CDR2 FQNEAQ (reference sequence). The V and J ends lost 5 bases and 0 bases respectively, with 8 bases between them. This CDR3 comprises 15 residues.